This T cell receptor beta chain was found in a study of monozygotic twins with inflammatory bowel disease. Study results and caveats: Results did not support any single strong IBD-associated signal or clonotype. Extra variability in the repertoires of patients may have come from differing immunosuppressive treatments.

After re-calling the 5' RACE reads, TCRdb lists one entry per CDR3 protein, DNA absent. The sample has 400,000 or so distinct CDR3 sequences, and its top ten clones hold 2% to 2.5%. The CDR3 totals 13 residues. CDR1 and CDR2 (germline): DFQATT, SNEGSKA (reference sequence). Regarding this clonotype: Its antigen remains unknown.

Source material: blood. The V call is TRBV20-1, the J call TRBJ2-3; TCRdb's D call, TRBD1, is unchecked because there is no DNA. The TCR was taken from a human donor with ulcerative colitis or Crohn's disease, or a healthy co-twin of an affected twin (not recorded which). This CDR3 is CSVHLGGTDTQYF.